This T cell receptor (beta chain) was sequenced in a study of T cell responses to AZD1222 COVID-19 vaccine. Study conclusions and caveats: Repertoires in all cases were sampled only once the peak T cell response had passed. Donors in the cohort were predominantly white British and more often female, and clonal diversity was possibly underestimated.

Germline CDR1 reads MNHEY; CDR2 reads SVGEGT. Trimming shortened V by 0 bases and J by 0 bases, and 6 bases separated the two germline ends. CDR3 length equals 15 residues. Remarks on this clone: The antigen is not known.

Clones were read by immunoSEQ multiplex PCR, and TCRdb kept only the in-frame ones, dropping some. Here the sample spans about 260,000 clones, approximately 93% being singletons. The chain recombines TRBV6-2 or TRBV6-3 with TRBJ1-5; D remains unclear. The clonotype comes from an adult in good health. The sample was peripheral blood, taken on day 0 of AZD1222 vaccination. CDR3 DNA: TGTGCCAGCAGTTACTCAGGGATTAGCAATCAGCCCCAGCATTTT. Translated, it gives CASSYSGISNQPQHF.